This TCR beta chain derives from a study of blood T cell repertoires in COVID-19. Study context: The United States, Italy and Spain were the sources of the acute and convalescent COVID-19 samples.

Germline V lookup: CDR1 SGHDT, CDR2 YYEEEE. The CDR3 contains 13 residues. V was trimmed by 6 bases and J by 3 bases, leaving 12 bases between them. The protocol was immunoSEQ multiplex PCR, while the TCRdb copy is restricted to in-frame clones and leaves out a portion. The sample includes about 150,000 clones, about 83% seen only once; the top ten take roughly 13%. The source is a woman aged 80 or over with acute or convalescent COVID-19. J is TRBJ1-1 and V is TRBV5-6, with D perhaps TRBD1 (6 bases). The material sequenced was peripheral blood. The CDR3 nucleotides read TGTGCCAGCAAAGGGGGTGCCCACACTGAAGCTTTCTTT. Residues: CASKGGAHTEAFF.